The clone carrying this T cell receptor beta chain has at least ten counts. Its target is unknown. Exclusion of patients followed from uncontrolled infection, other autoimmune disease, pregnancy or lactation. The CDR3 runs 14 residues. With 2 bases removed from V and 1 base from J, the gap between germline ends came to 8 bases. Germline CDR1 is LNHDA and CDR2 is SQIVND (reference sequence). This sample was taken from a study of T cells in Graves' hyperthyroidism and ophthalmopathy. Study-level points and caveats: Ophthalmopathy prediction by the model preceded onset by a median about 6 months.

Amplification of TCR beta CDR3 regions used RNA as the template. The TCR CDR3 was amplified in a first-round RT-PCR using the HTBI primer set. TCRdb reanalysed the multiplex PCR reads using MiXCR and keeps one entry per CDR3 protein. The sample includes a few hundred thousand distinct CDR3 sequences, approximately 15% seen only once; the top ten take approximately 5.7%. Specimen: blood. This sequence originates from a woman in her 30s with Graves' hyperthyroidism that later progressed to Graves' ophthalmopathy. The V call is TRBV19, the J call TRBJ2-5; D possibly corresponds to TRBD1 (5 bases). For the CDR3, the DNA is TGTGCCAGTAGTATATCGACAGTCCAAGAGACCCAGTACTTC. Translation gives CASSISTVQETQYF.